The clone carrying this TCR beta chain was picked up many times. Its antigen is not identified. This sample was taken from a study of T cells in Graves' hyperthyroidism and ophthalmopathy. Study-wide findings and caveats: For ophthalmopathy, model prediction preceded onset by a median approximately 6 months.

Authors of the study amplified TCR beta CDR3 regions from RNA transcripts. First-round RT-PCR targeting the TCR CDR3 was performed with the HTBI primer set. TCRdb re-called the multiplex PCR reads with MiXCR, one entry per CDR3 protein. Here the sample spans 700,000 or so distinct CDR3 sequences, 16% being singletons. CDR3 length: 13 residues. V dropped 4 bases and J dropped 1 base, with 10 bases sitting between them. Germline CDR1 reads SQVTM; CDR2 reads ANQGSEA. The V and J genes are TRBV29-1 and TRBJ2-5; maybe TRBD1 (6 bases). The receptor was isolated from a man younger than 35 with Graves' hyperthyroidism. Sequencing input: blood. The CDR3 DNA follows: TGCAGCGTTGGACAGGTAGTCCAAGAGACCCAGTACTTC. Translated: CSVGQVVQETQYF.